These 3 T cell receptor beta chains originate from one sample sequenced in a study of CD8 T cells in ankylosing spondylitis. TCRdb re-analysed the 5' RACE reads in MiXCR, keeping a single row per CDR3 protein. The data hold 200,000 to 250,000 distinct CDR3 sequences, with roughly a tenth observed a single time. The sequencing sample was made of blood, either unsorted or a sorted T cell fraction (not recorded which). These receptors were collected from a male donor with ankylosing spondylitis or in good health (not recorded which).

This clonotype was counted at least ten times. CDR3 nucleotides: TGTGCCAGCAGTGAACGGGGGGGCAATCAGCCCCAGCATTTT. The encoded protein is CASSERGGNQPQHF. This chain connects TRBV2 to TRBJ1-5; tentative D call: TRBD1 (5 bases). Per the germline V gene, CDR1 is SNHLY and CDR2 is FYNNEI. The CDR3 runs 14 residues. The V and J ends lost 2 bases and 2 bases respectively, with 7 bases between them. The full variable domain, with the rest looked up from reference TRBV2 and TRBJ1-5, is EPEVTQTPSHQVTQMGQEVILRCVPISNHLYFYWYRQILGQKVEFLVSFYNNEISEKSEIFDDQFSVERPDGSNFTLKIRSTKLEDSAMYFCASSERGGNQPQHFGDGTRLSIL.

In its sample, this clonotype was seen many times. This chain uses TRBV20-1 with TRBJ2-1, with 14 bases identical to TRBD2. This CDR3 contains 20 residues. Trimming took 6 bases from V and 2 from J; bases not matched to a gene: 18. The germline V gene encodes CDR1 DFQATT and CDR2 SNEGSKA (reference sequence). CDR3 sequence reads: CSAIAPPGLAGGSTYNEQFF. The CDR3, as DNA: TGCAGTGCCATAGCCCCCCCAGGACTAGCGGGAGGCTCTACCTACAATGAGCAGTTCTTC.

This rearrangement joins TRBV19 to TRBJ1-1; D is unresolved. Germline V gene lookup returns CDR1 LNHDA and CDR2 SQIVND (reference sequence). Trimming took 4 bases from V and 0 from J, leaving 12 bases between them. CDR3 length: 15 residues. The CDR3 region is CASSKGPSLNTEAFF. In DNA form, the CDR3 reads TGTGCCAGTAGTAAGGGTCCTTCCCTGAACACTGAAGCTTTCTTT.